This is a list of T cell receptor beta chains from one sample in a study of blood T cell repertoires in COVID-19. The method was immunoSEQ multiplex PCR; TCRdb's version includes in-frame clones alone and lacks a portion of them. The table records 80,000 to 95,000 clones, about nine tenths of them present only once. Sequenced: peripheral blood. These receptors were collected from a woman between 70 and 85 years old with acute or convalescent COVID-19. Both conserved end residues are part of each CDR3. A D gene is named only where the DNA matches it firmly. The size field is filled for only some rows; it gives once, few, many or a size class.

TRBJ1-4 TRBV7-9 TRBD1 NA CASSVDRDAKLFF TGTGCCAGCAGCGTAGACAGGGACGCAAAACTGTTTTTT
TRBJ2-2 TRBV28 TRBD2 NA CASSQRLAFNTGELFF TGTGCCAGCAGTCAAAGACTAGCGTTCAACACCGGGGAGCTGTTTTTT
TRBJ2-1 TRBV14 NA NA CASSQGRDGSSEQFF TGTGCCAGCAGCCAAGGGCGGGACGGATCATCCGAGCAGTTCTTC
TRBJ2-4 TRBV3-1/TRBV3-2 TRBD1 NA CASSPRMGQLAKNIQYF TGTGCCAGCAGCCCCCGGATGGGACAGTTAGCCAAAAACATTCAGTACTTC
TRBJ1-1 TRBV18 TRBD1 NA CASSTGQGIGTEAFF TGTGCCAGCTCAACGGGACAGGGTATTGGAACTGAAGCTTTCTTT
TRBJ2-2 TRBV7-2 NA once CASSLSSNTGELFF TGTGCCAGCAGCTTAAGCTCGAACACCGGGGAGCTGTTTTTT
TRBJ1-3 TRBV5-8 NA NA CASSEGHLRNTIYF TGTGCCAGCAGCGAGGGACACCTGAGAAACACCATATATTTT
TRBJ2-2 TRBV3-1/TRBV3-2 TRBD2 NA CASSHLGRSYTGELFF TGTGCCAGCAGCCACCTCGGGAGGAGTTACACCGGGGAGCTGTTTTTT
TRBJ2-7 TRBV28 NA NA CASSSTFLLDEQYF TGTGCCAGCAGCTCGACTTTCCTCTTGGACGAGCAGTACTTC
TRBJ1-5 TRBV10-2 NA NA CASSDRGLQPQHF TGCGCCAGCAGTGATCGGGGTCTTCAGCCCCAGCATTTT
TRBJ1-2 TRBV6-5 TRBD1 NA CASSTTGANYGYTF TGTGCCAGCAGTACTACAGGGGCTAACTATGGCTACACCTTC
TRBJ2-1 TRBV5-1 NA NA CASSTVPGLSNEQFF TGCGCCAGCAGCACCGTCCCGGGACTGTCCAATGAGCAGTTCTTC
TRBJ2-3 TRBV5-1 TRBD2 NA CASSWGGPGVYTQYF TGCGCCAGCAGCTGGGGGGGACCTGGGGTGTATACGCAGTATTTT
TRBJ2-5 TRBV7-2 TRBD2 NA CASSLVGLASETQYF TGTGCCAGCAGCTTAGTGGGACTAGCTAGCGAGACCCAGTACTTC
TRBJ1-5 TRBV4-1 NA NA CASSQDWGRSNQPQHF TGCGCCAGCAGCCAAGATTGGGGCCGTAGCAATCAGCCCCAGCATTTT
TRBJ2-1 TRBV7-2 NA NA CASSLSGLEQFF TGTGCCAGCAGCTTATCAGGGCTTGAGCAGTTCTTC
TRBJ1-1 TRBV7-2 TRBD1 few CASSIQGASEAFF TGTGCCAGCAGCATCCAGGGGGCTAGTGAAGCTTTCTTT